This TCR beta chain was sequenced during a study of blood T cell repertoires in COVID-19. Study-wide context: From the United States, Italy and Spain came samples of acute and convalescent COVID-19. T cells, B-cell-depleted T cells, or PBMCs provided the cDNA or gDNA that served as material.

The germline gives CDR1 MNHEY, CDR2 SVGAGI. The CDR3 has 15 amino acids. About this clone itself: The junction departs from germline at one end; a sequencing error may be responsible.

Original processing notes: Researchers report that nucleated cell counts were estimated from reference gene primer amplification. Repertoires were generated with immunoSEQ multiplex PCR, while TCRdb's copy carries only in-frame clones and drops some. V, J and clone size reflect that table, while D and trimming were determined from the DNA. This sample carries approximately 120,000 clones, around 80% of them seen once, and the ten largest clones take approximately 4.3%. V usage is TRBV6-5 and J usage is TRBJ2-7, with 7 bases identical to TRBD1. Sequencing was done on a sample of peripheral blood. This clonotype was obtained from a human donor in a cohort sampled during active or convalescent COVID-19. The DNA for the CDR3 is TGTACCAGCAGGGAGACAGGGTTTGGGCCCTACGAGCAGTACTTC. Its translation is CTSRETGFGPYEQYF.